Listed here are 10 T cell receptor beta chains from one sample, sequenced in a study of tumor-infiltrating lymphocytes in primary liver carcinoma. From about 19-30 mg of unsorted bulk tissue, DNA and RNA were co-extracted together. The authors made TCR beta cDNA from approximately 500 ng total RNA with a constant-region primer. Nested multiplex PCR, run for three rounds with slightly modified ARM-PCR, yielded TCR beta libraries. It was with TRBV1-TRBV30 forward primers and a C-beta reverse primer that the first two PCR rounds were run, at about 10 cycles each. In TCRdb, the multiplex PCR reads were re-called with MiXCR into one record per CDR3 protein. The table shows tens of thousands of distinct CDR3 sequences, with about 68% occurring only once. What was sequenced was liver tumor tissue from sampling region 2. Regarding subset: tumor region T2, inferior pole. These receptors originate from a man in his forties with primary liver carcinoma and hepatitis B virus infection.

Sample share makes this clonotype medium-sized. J is TRBJ1-1 and V is TRBV6-1; 9 bases match TRBD1. The junction had 9 bases not matched to a gene; V was cut back by 7 bases and J by 6 bases. This CDR3 region has 14 residues. CDR1 and CDR2 (germline): MNHNS, SASEGT. The CDR3, as DNA: TGTGCCAGCAACGATAGGACAGGGGCCCCTGAAGCTTTCTTT. It encodes CASNDRTGAPEAFF.

On this clonotype: Lacking the conserved final phenylalanine or tryptophan, this CDR3 likely reflects a read error. V usage is TRBV12-3 or TRBV12-4 and J usage is TRBJ2-7; 7 bases map to TRBD1. The CDR3 runs to 14 residues. The CDR3 region is CASSPRDRTYGQYL. The CDR3 DNA reads TGTGCCAGCAGCCCCCGGGACAGAACCTACGGGCAGTACCTC.

Comment on this clonotype: An end of the junction does not agree with germline; a read error may underlie this. V and J are TRBV12-3 or TRBV12-4 and TRBJ2-7, with D unresolved. The CDR3 is 12 residues long. The CDR3 coding sequence is TGTGCTAGCAGTTTACCGTACTGCGAGCAGTACTTC. It yields the protein CASSLPYCEQYF.

CDR3 loop: CGNSLNRDNSPLHF. Written as DNA, the CDR3 is TGTGGCAACAGTTTAAACAGGGATAATTCACCCCTCCACTTT. The J gene is TRBJ1-6, the V gene TRBV28, with D possibly TRBD1 on 6 matching bases. The length of the CDR3 is 14 residues. CDR1 and CDR2 (germline): MDHEN, SYDVKM.

This clonotype has ten or more counts. The CDR3 region has the DNA TGTGCCAGCAGTTTTCGGGGACTCCGCGGGGATACGCAGTATTTT. Translation gives CASSFRGLRGDTQYF. The chain carries TRBV12-3 or TRBV12-4 and TRBJ2-3; perhaps TRBD2 as D (6 bases). The CDR3 consists of 15 residues. V was clipped by 3 bases and J by 6 bases, with 16 bases between them.

Turning to this clonotype: The conserved final phenylalanine or tryptophan is absent from the CDR3, which likely points to a read error. The genes are TRBV4-2 and TRBJ1-2; tentatively, D is TRBD1 (6 bases). Per the germline V gene, CDR1 is LGHNA and CDR2 is YNFKEQ. The CDR3 extends over 12 amino acids. Trimming removed 7 bases at V and 8 bases at J, with 14 bases between. In nucleotides, the CDR3 is TGTGCCAGCAACCCTTTACAGGGCGGCTACACCTTA. This translates into CASNPLQGGYTL.

Worth noting for this clonotype: The CDR3 end shows no conserved phenylalanine or tryptophan, and so a read error is likely. The gene calls are TRBV11-2 and TRBJ2-7, with D unresolved. The CDR3 contains 14 residues. The germline gives CDR1 SGHAT, CDR2 FQNNGV. CDR3 sequence reads: CVSSLTGTAYEQYL. The CDR3 DNA follows: TGTGTCAGCAGCTTAACTGGCACTGCCTACGAGCAGTACTTG.

In regard to this clonotype: Mismatch with germline at one junction end may stem from a read error. The rearrangement joins TRBV11-2 to TRBJ2-7; D gene unclear. The CDR3 extends over 14 amino acids. Germline V gene data show CDR1 as SGHAT and CDR2 as FQNNGV. CDR3 in amino acids: CSSSLTDTAHEQYF. CDR3 coding DNA: TGTTCCAGCAGCTTGACTGACACTGCCCACGAGCAGTACTTC.

On this clonotype itself: The conserved final phenylalanine or tryptophan is absent from the CDR3, which likely points to a read error. This chain's CDR3 is CASSEGGRPHETQYL. DNA of the CDR3: TGCGCCAGCAGTGAGGGTGGCCGACCACACGAAACCCAGTACCTC. This chain joins TRBV10-1 and TRBJ2-5, with D uncertain. V lost 2 bases, J lost 8 bases, and 18 bases lay in between. The CDR3 is 15 residues long. Per germline, CDR1 WNHNN and CDR2 SYGVQD (reference sequence).

The chain links TRBV18 to TRBJ2-3; 8 bases are a match to TRBD1. The germline V gene has CDR1 KGHSH and CDR2 LQKENI. Losses at the gene ends were 4 bases for V and 4 bases for J; bases not matched to a gene: 4. The CDR3 is made up of 14 amino acids. In nucleotides, the CDR3 is TGTGCCAGCTCACGGACAGGGACCGCAGATACGCAGTATTTT. Its translation is CASSRTGTADTQYF.